There are many counts of the clone carrying this T cell receptor beta chain. Its antigen is unidentified. Patients were excluded for uncontrolled infection, other autoimmune disease, pregnancy or lactation. This sample is part of a study of T cells in Graves' hyperthyroidism and ophthalmopathy. Study-level findings and limits: Ophthalmopathy was distinguished from stable hyperthyroidism by 13 V-J signatures.

V trimming: 10 bases; J trimming: 2 bases; junction bases outside the gene matches: 11. This CDR3 spans 15 amino acids. In germline, CDR1 is SGHVS, CDR2 FQNEAQ. The source material, RNA transcripts, was used to amplify TCR beta CDR3 regions. RT-PCR in the first round (using the HTBI primer set) targeted the TCR CDR3. TCRdb ran MiXCR on the multiplex PCR reads and lists one entry per CDR3 protein. The sample shows hundreds of thousands of distinct CDR3 sequences, approximately 20% of them seen only once. This chain uses TRBV7-8 with TRBJ2-7; TRBD1 matches at 10 bases. The sample was blood. This receptor was taken from a man in his forties with Graves' ophthalmopathy. The CDR3 nucleotides are TGTGCCACCCAGGTATCCGGGACAGGGGCCTACGAGCAGTACTTC. It yields the protein CATQVSGTGAYEQYF.